This entry concerns a single TCR beta chain. The data stem from a study of blood T cell repertoires in COVID-19. The CDR3 is made up of 14 amino acids. Germline CDR1 and CDR2: LNHNV and YYDKDF (reference sequence). Trimming at V came to 1 base and at J to 2 bases, leaving 2 bases not matched to a gene. This table comes from immunoSEQ multiplex PCR, and its TCRdb copy is limited to in-frame clones, with some not included. The sample lists about 250,000 clones, 88% occurring once. This rearrangement joins TRBV15 to TRBJ2-7, with 7 bases fitting TRBD1. The sequence derives from an elderly man with acute or convalescent COVID-19. Specimen: peripheral blood. For the CDR3, the DNA is TGTGCCACCAGCAGAGGGGGACAGACCTACGAGCAGTACTTC. Protein product: CATSRGGQTYEQYF.